This TCR beta chain was sequenced during a study of shared clonotypes between healthy human individuals (dated by TCRdb to about 2020). Describing the broader study: The cohort comprised a couple of women and three men aged 18 to 49 years. The study deeply sequenced blood TCR repertoires of several healthy adults to estimate repertoire size and the extent of clonotype sharing between individuals. Between about 0.8 and 9 billion PBMCs per donor were obtained by leukapheresis. Libraries were prepared and TCR repertoires were sequenced by different laboratories using diverse techniques, in order to increase sequencing depth and limit assay-specific biases. Per donor, three plates each were used for CD4 naive and CD4 memory, two for CD8 naive, and one for CD8 memory.

The study at large found these results: Larger estimated clonotype richness was generally found for naive subsets than for memory subsets. When several donors were compared, the shared fraction of clonotypes was about 5% for naive CD4, about 4% for naive CD8, roughly 2.3% for memory CD4, and 0.4% for memory CD8. Because the study included only a small number of donors, the genetic and exposure-history diversity represented was limited. Sampling was limited to blood, and TCR repertoires in tissue likely differ from TCR repertoires in blood. Pairwise subsampling indicated that sequencing depth was expected to affect the degree of clonotype sharing among donors. Compared with non-shared clonotypes, clonotypes shared by all four sorted-subset donors had higher generation probabilities. Even with the large sequencing depth, rarefaction of the sorted-subset datasets indicated that sequencing was incomplete.

Healthy HIV-negative adults with no recently reported acute infections or vaccinations were included as donors. Every donor was a Caucasian adult residing in Nashville, Tennessee, USA. CD4+ T cells were enriched by magnetic negative selection; naive cells were then positively selected on CD45RA, and the negative fraction formed the memory subset. After blood collection by leukapheresis, PBMCs were isolated using Ficoll-Histopaque density gradient centrifugation and then cryopreserved in the vapor phase of liquid nitrogen. Analytical flow cytometry was used to check the purity and quantity of each magnetically sorted T cell population. From each sorted fraction, genomic DNA was isolated and quantified by UV absorbance on a Nanodrop 2000c. This clone has a handful of counts. No antigen is known for it. No clone much larger than this one lies a single base away; base qualities are absent. Using the deep immunoSEQ assay, TCR CDR3 regions were amplified from genomic DNA by multiplex PCR. Extracted genomic DNA from each cell subset was distributed evenly across all wells of several immunoSEQ 96-well plates, and each plate was treated as a replicate. For sorted subsets, about 200 ng genomic DNA, equal to tens of thousands of T cell genomes, was loaded into each replicate PCR. The purified libraries were quantified using a Qubit 3.0 fluorometer, sized with a Bioanalyzer 2100, and then quantified again using the KAPA Library Quantification kit. Every immunoSEQ 96-well plate was sequenced on a separate single-read 150-cycle Illumina NextSeq 550 flow cell. In the original analysis: Because the immunoSEQ output included only junctional sequences and no quality scores, the filtering could not be the same as the filtering used for full-length reads. Sequences were annotated with PyIR, a Python wrapper for IgBLAST v1.9, and V/J genes and CDR3 were assigned using IMGT germline references. Reads with weak V/J assignments (E-value above 1e-6), missing CDR3, stop codons, out-of-frame junctions, or ambiguous translated residues were removed. V3J clonotypes were defined as sequences sharing the same inferred V gene, J gene, and CDR3 amino acid sequence. Percentage overlap between repertoires was calculated by dividing the number of shared unique clonotypes by the size of the smaller repertoire. Richness of each repertoire was evaluated using RTK rarefaction, the Chao1 estimator, and Recon v2.1 estimates of unobserved clonotypes. Generation probabilities were computed with OLGA for all TCRbeta clonotypes obtained by the gDNA method from several donors. TCRdb re-hosts the immuneACCESS table, in-frame sequences only. Its copies lack some clones; in the studies checked, an unresolved V gene accounts for under half of them, and the cause for the rest is not known. V and J calls plus clone size are reproduced from that table; the DNA served to infer D and trimming. The sample profile shows approximately 720,000 clones; about 78% of them were found once. Clones ranked in the top ten supply 1.8% of the sample.

The sequenced sample was memory CD4+ T cells sorted from blood. The meaning of the sample's cell subset or site label: CD45RA-negative fraction. This TCR came from a woman aged 25 to 39 in good health.

CDR3 reads: CASKTSGNEQFF. The DNA sequence follows: TGTGCCAGCAAAACTAGCGGGAATGAGCAGTTCTTC. This receptor chain uses TRBV5-4 and TRBJ2-1, and 9 bases in between align with TRBD2. The germline V gene (reference sequence) supplies CDR1 SGHNT and CDR2 YYREEE. The CDR3 contains 12 residues, cysteine and phenylalanine counted. This entry keeps only the CDR3 DNA: 36 bases, framed from base 1. V loses 6 bases at its end and J loses 7 bases; junction bases beyond the gene matches: 2.